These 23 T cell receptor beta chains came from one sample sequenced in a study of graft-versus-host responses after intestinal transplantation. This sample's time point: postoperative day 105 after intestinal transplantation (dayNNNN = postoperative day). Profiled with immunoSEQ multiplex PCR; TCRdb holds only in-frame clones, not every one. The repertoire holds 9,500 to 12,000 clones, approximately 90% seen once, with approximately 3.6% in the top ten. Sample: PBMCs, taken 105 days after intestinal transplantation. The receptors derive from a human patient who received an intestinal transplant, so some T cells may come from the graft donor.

The CDR3 nucleotides read TGTGCCAGCAGCTTGGGCGGCTACAATGAGCAGTTCTTC. This translates into CASSLGGYNEQFF. The J gene is TRBJ2-1, the V gene TRBV11-1; D is unresolved. Per germline, CDR1 SGHAT and CDR2 FQDESV (reference sequence). This CDR3 has 13 amino acids. V lost 3 bases to trimming and J lost 3 bases, with 6 bases between them.

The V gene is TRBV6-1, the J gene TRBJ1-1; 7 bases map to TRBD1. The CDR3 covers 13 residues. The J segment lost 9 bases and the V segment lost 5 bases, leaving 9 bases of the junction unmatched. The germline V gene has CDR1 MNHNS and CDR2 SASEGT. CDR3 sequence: CASSQTGLKKAFF. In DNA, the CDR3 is TGTGCCAGCAGTCAGACAGGGTTGAAGAAAGCTTTCTTT.

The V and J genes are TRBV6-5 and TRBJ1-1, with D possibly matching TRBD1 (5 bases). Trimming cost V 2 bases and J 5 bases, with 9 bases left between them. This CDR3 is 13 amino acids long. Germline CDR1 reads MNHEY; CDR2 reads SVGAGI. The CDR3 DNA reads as TGTGCCAGCAGTTACAGGGAGGGGACTGAAGCTTTCTTT. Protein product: CASSYREGTEAFF.

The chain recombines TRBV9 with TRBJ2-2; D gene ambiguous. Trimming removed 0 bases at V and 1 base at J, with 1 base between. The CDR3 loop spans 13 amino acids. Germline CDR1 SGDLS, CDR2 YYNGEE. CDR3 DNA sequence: TGTGCCAGCAGCGTAGAGAACACCGGGGAGCTGTTTTTT. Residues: CASSVENTGELFF.

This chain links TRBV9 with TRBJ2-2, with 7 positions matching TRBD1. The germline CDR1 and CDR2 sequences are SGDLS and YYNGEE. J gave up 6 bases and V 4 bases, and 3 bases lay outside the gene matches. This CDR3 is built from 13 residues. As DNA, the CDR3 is TGTGCCAGCAGCATCGGGACAGCCGGGGAGCTGTTTTTT. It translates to CASSIGTAGELFF.

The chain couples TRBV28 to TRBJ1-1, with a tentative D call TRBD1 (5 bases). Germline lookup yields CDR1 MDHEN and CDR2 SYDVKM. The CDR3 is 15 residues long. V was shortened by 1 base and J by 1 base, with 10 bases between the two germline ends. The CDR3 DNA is TGTGCCAGCAGTTTATTTGACGGGGGGAACACTGAAGCTTTCTTT. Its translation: CASSLFDGGNTEAFF.

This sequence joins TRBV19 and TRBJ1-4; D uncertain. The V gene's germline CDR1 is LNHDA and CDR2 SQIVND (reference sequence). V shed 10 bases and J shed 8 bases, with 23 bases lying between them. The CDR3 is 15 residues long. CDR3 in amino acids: CATSPRLGSREKLFF. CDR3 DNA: TGTGCCACCTCCCCCAGGCTGGGATCGCGGGAAAAACTGTTTTTT.

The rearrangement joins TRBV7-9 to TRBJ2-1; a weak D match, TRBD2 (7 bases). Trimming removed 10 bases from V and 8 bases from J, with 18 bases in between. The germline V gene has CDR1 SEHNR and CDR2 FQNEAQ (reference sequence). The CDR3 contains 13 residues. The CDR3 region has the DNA TGTGCCACCAACCTGGGGGGGCGCGATGAGCAGTTCTTC. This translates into CATNLGGRDEQFF.

CDR3 sequence (DNA): TGTGCCAGCAGTTTAGAGACTAGCGGGATCGAGCAGTTCTTC. It is translated as CASSLETSGIEQFF. This chain links TRBV27 with TRBJ2-1; 11 nucleotides agree with TRBD2. CDR1 is MNHEY and CDR2 is SMNVEV in the germline V gene (reference sequence). The CDR3 consists of 14 residues. Unmatched junction bases numbered 4, after V lost 2 bases and J lost 10 bases.

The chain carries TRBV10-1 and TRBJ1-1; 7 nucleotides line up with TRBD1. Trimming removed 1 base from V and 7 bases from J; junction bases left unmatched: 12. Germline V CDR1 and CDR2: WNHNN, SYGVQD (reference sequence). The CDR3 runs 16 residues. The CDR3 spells CASSEYPETGNGEAFF. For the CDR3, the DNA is TGCGCCAGCAGTGAGTATCCTGAGACAGGGAACGGTGAAGCTTTCTTT.

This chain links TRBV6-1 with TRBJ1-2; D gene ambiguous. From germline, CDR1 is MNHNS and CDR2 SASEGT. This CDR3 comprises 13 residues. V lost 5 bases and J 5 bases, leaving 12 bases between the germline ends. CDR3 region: CASSYGQSYGYTF. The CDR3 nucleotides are TGTGCCAGCAGTTATGGCCAGTCTTATGGCTACACCTTC.

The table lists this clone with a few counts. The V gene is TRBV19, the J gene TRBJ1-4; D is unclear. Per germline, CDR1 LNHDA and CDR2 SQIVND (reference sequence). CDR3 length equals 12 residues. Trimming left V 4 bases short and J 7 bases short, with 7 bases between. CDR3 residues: CASSNGPEKLFF. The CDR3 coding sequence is TGTGCCAGTAGTAACGGTCCTGAAAAACTGTTTTTT.

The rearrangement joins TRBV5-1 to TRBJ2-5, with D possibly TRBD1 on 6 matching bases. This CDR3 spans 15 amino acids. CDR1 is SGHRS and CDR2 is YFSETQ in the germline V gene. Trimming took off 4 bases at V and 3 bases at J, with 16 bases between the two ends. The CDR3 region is CASSPSQGLEETQYF. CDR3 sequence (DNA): TGCGCCAGCAGCCCGAGCCAGGGGCTGGAAGAGACCCAGTACTTC.

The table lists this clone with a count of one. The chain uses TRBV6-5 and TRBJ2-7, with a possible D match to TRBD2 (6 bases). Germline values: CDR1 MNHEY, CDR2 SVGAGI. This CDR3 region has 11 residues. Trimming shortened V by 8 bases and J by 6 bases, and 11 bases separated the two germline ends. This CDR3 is CASAGSGEQYF. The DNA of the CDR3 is TGTGCCAGCGCGGGATCCGGCGAGCAGTACTTC.

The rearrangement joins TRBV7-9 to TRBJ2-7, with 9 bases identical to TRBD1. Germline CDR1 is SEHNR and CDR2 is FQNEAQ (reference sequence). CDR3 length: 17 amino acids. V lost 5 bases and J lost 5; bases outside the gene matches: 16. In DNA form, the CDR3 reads TGTGCCAGCAGCCCCCGGAGGGGGGGACAGGGATCCCACGAGCAGTACTTC. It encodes CASSPRRGGQGSHEQYF. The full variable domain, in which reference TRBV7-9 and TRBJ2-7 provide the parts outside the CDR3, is DTGVSQNPRHKITKRGQNVTFRCDPISEHNRLYWYRQTLGQGPEFLTYFQNEAQLEKSRLLSDRFSAERPKGSFSTLEIQRTEQGDSAMYLCASSPRRGGQGSHEQYFGPGTRLTVT.

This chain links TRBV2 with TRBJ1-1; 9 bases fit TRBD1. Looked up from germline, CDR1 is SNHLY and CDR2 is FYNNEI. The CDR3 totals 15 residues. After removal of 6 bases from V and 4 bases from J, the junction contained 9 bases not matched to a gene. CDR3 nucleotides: TGTGCCAGCAGACCGGGACAGGGAGGTCGCACTGAAGCTTTCTTT. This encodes CASRPGQGGRTEAFF.

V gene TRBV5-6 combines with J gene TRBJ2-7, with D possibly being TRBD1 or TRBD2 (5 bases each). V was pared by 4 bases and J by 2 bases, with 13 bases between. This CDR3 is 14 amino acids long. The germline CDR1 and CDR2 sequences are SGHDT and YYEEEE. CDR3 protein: CASSIRDGTYEQYF. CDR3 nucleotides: TGTGCCAGCAGCATCCGGGACGGAACCTACGAGCAGTACTTC.

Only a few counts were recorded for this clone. This CDR3 is CASSPQGGNTIYF. CDR3 nucleotides: TGTGCCAGCAGCCCACAGGGAGGAAACACCATATATTTT. This chain connects TRBV5-6 to TRBJ1-3; D perhaps matches TRBD1 (6 bases). Germline loops: CDR1 SGHDT, CDR2 YYEEEE. Trimming took off 4 bases at V and 4 bases at J, with 9 bases between the two ends. The CDR3 extends over 13 amino acids.

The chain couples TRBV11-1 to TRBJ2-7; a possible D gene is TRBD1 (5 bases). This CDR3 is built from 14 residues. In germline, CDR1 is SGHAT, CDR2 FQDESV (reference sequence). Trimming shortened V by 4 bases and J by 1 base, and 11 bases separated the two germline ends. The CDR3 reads CASSSRQYSYEQYF. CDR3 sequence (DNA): TGTGCCAGCAGCTCCCGACAGTATTCCTACGAGCAGTACTTC.

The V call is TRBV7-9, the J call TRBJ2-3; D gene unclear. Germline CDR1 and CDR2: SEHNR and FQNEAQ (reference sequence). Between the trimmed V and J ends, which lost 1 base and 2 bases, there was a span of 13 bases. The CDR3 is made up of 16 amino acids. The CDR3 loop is CASSLEGLDPTDTQYF. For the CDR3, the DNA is TGTGCCAGCAGCTTAGAAGGTTTGGATCCCACAGATACGCAGTATTTT.

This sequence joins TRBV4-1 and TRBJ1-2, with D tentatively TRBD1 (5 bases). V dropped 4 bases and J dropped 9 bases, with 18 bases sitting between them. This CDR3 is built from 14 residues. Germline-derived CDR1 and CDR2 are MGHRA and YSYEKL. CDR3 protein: CASSRTSTGQSYTF. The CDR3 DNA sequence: TGCGCCAGCAGCCGAACGTCAACCGGACAAAGCTACACCTTC.

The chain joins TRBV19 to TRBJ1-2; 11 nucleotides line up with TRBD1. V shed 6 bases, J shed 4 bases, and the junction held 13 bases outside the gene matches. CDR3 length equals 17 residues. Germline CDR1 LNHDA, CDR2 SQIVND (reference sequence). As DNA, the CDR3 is TGTGCCAGTAGCCCGACCACGGACAGGGGGCCAATCTATGGCTACACCTTC. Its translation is CASSPTTDRGPIYGYTF.

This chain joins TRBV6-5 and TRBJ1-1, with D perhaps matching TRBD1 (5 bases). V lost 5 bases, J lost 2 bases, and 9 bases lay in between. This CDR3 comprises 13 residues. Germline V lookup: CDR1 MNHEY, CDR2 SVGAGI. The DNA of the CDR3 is TGTGCCAGCAGTGAAAGGGACAACACTGAAGCTTTCTTT. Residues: CASSERDNTEAFF.